This entry is about one T cell receptor beta chain. The antigen is undetermined. TCRdb's copy holds only in-frame clones and misses some; the assay was immunoSEQ multiplex PCR. The data show roughly 30,000 clones, roughly nine tenths seen once. The time point here: peripheral blood 6 weeks after treatment start. Patients were living with locally advanced or metastatic urothelial carcinoma. This CDR3 comprises 14 residues. V shed 4 bases and J 1 base; nucleotides not matched to a gene: 3. Germline V CDR1 and CDR2: MDHEN, SYDVKM. This sample is drawn from a study of PD-L1 blockade in urothelial cancer. Overall study context: As for prior chemotherapy regimens, patients had received 0 to 3. Counts from blood samples showed a median of 141,255 T cells.

Findings and limits, study-wide: Durable-benefit cases showed more tumor-associated blood clone expansion at 3 weeks.

The specimen comprised PBMCs, sampled around atezolizumab (anti-PD-L1) treatment. The chain is built from TRBV28 and TRBJ1-1; 7 positions match TRBD1. The receptor was isolated from an elderly man with urothelial cancer. CDR3 sequence reads: CASSSGQPNTEAFF. The DNA of the CDR3 is TGTGCCAGCAGTTCGGGACAGCCGAACACTGAAGCTTTCTTT.